A single sample is the source of the 32 T cell receptor beta chains below, sequenced in a study of graft-versus-host responses after intestinal transplantation. These receptors are not linked to any known antigen. Some clones are missing from TCRdb's copy, which holds only in-frame ones; the method was immunoSEQ multiplex PCR. The repertoire has more than 90,000 clones, around 92% of them found once; the top ten carry 1.2%. The sample was unstimulated CD8+ T cells sorted from spleen or lymph node cells, taken before transplant. The origin of the receptors is a human donor who was the organ donor for an intestinal transplant.

V gene TRBV19 combines with J gene TRBJ2-1, with D perhaps matching TRBD1 (6 bases). V shed 2 bases and J shed 5 bases, with 13 bases lying between them. Germline-derived CDR1 and CDR2 are LNHDA and SQIVND (reference sequence). The CDR3 sequence is 15 residues long. CDR3 loop: CASSINREKDNEQFF. CDR3 DNA sequence: TGTGCCAGTAGTATAAACAGGGAGAAGGACAATGAGCAGTTCTTC. Full variable domain (outside the CDR3, taken from reference TRBV19 and TRBJ2-1): DGGITQSPKYLFRKEGQNVTLSCEQNLNHDAMYWYRQDPGQGLRLIYYSQIVNDFQKGDIAEGYSVSREKKESFPLTVTSAQKNPTAFYLCASSINREKDNEQFFGPGTRLTVL.

The CDR3 here is CASSLTGLAGEQYF. CDR3 sequence (DNA): TGCGCCAGCAGCTTGACGGGCTTAGCGGGCGAGCAGTACTTC. The chain carries TRBV5-1 and TRBJ2-7, with 7 bases that match TRBD2. Germline CDR1 reads SGHRS; CDR2 reads YFSETQ. CDR3 length: 14 residues. The V gene end was trimmed by 1 base and the J gene end by 6 bases; junction bases not matched to a gene: 7.

The chain has TRBV30 and TRBJ1-2; D is uncertain. Germline V gene sequence: CDR1 GTSNPN, CDR2 SVGIG (reference sequence). V was cut by 4 bases and J by 5 bases, with 8 bases left in between. The CDR3 length is 11 residues. The CDR3 DNA is TGTGCCTGGATTCGGGAATATGGCTACACCTTC. Its protein product is CAWIREYGYTF.

The chain couples TRBV9 to TRBJ2-1, with D unresolved. The CDR3 is made up of 12 amino acids. Trimming shortened V by 3 bases and J by 5 bases, and 6 bases separated the two germline ends. Germline CDR1 is SGDLS and CDR2 is YYNGEE. The CDR3 DNA reads TGTGCCAGCAGCGCACCCGACAATGAGCAGTTCTTC. This gives the protein CASSAPDNEQFF. The full variable domain, rest sourced from reference TRBV9 and TRBJ2-1, is DSGVTQTPKHLITATGQRVTLRCSPRSGDLSVYWYQQSLDQGLQFLIQYYNGEERAKGNILERFSAQQFPDLHSELNLSSLELGDSALYFCASSAPDNEQFFGPGTRLTVL.

The rearrangement uses TRBV5-4 and TRBJ2-1; D unresolved. CDR3 size: 15 residues. The V and J ends lost 2 bases and 4 bases respectively, with 13 bases between them. Germline CDR1 SGHNT, CDR2 YYREEE (reference sequence). In nucleotides, the CDR3 is TGTGCCAGCAGCTTTGCCCCACCCTCTTACAATGAGCAGTTCTTC. This encodes CASSFAPPSYNEQFF.

The CDR3 DNA sequence: TGTGCCAGCAGTCAATTTACAGGGTCTCAGCCCCAGCATTTT. Its translation is CASSQFTGSQPQHF. The chain recombines TRBV27 with TRBJ1-5, with a possible D match to TRBD1 (6 bases). The CDR3 has 14 residues. Germline V gene data show CDR1 as MNHEY and CDR2 as SMNVEV (reference sequence). The V end was cut by 5 bases, the J end by 6 bases, with 14 bases between.

The chain recombines TRBV14 with TRBJ2-7, with TRBD2 matching over 11 bases. V lost 0 bases to trimming and J lost 2 bases; unmatched junction nucleotides: 9. The CDR3 runs 18 residues. CDR1 is SGHDN, CDR2 FVKESK, per germline. The CDR3 coding sequence is TGTGCCAGCAGCCAAGATCATCGACTAGCGGGGACGGCCTACGAGCAGTACTTC. Protein product: CASSQDHRLAGTAYEQYF.

The chain joins TRBV30 to TRBJ2-1; maybe TRBD2 (6 bases). In germline, CDR1 is GTSNPN, CDR2 SVGIG (reference sequence). The CDR3 runs to 14 residues. The V gene lost 5 bases and the J gene lost 4 bases, with 15 bases spanning the gap. The CDR3 coding sequence is TGTGCCTGGTTCCATGGGGCGGGGTACAATGAGCAGTTCTTC. Protein product: CAWFHGAGYNEQFF.

The chain is built from TRBV6-5 and TRBJ2-2; 7 positions agree with TRBD1. CDR3 length: 15 amino acids. V shed 2 bases, J shed 4 bases, and the junction held 4 bases outside the gene matches. In germline, CDR1 is MNHEY, CDR2 SVGAGI. The chain's CDR3 is CASSYRPGGTGELFF. CDR3 sequence (DNA): TGTGCCAGCAGTTACAGGCCAGGGGGCACCGGGGAGCTGTTTTTT.

The chain is built from TRBV28 and TRBJ1-5; D remains unclear. Germline V lookup: CDR1 MDHEN, CDR2 SYDVKM. The V end lost 5 bases, the J end lost 5 bases, and 1 base lay between the germline ends. CDR3 size: 10 residues. The CDR3 region has the DNA TGTGCCAGCAGTGATCAGCCCCAGCATTTT. Encoded protein: CASSDQPQHF.

This rearrangement joins TRBV4-1 to TRBJ2-5, with 8 nucleotides matching TRBD2. The DNA end lines up better with TRBJ2-7; the J call may be wrong. The CDR3 has 14 residues. The germline CDR1 and CDR2 sequences are MGHRA and YSYEKL. CDR3: CASSQGAGAYEQYF. The DNA of the CDR3 is TGCGCCAGCAGCCAAGGAGCGGGAGCTTACGAGCAGTACTTC.

The chain joins TRBV6-5 to TRBJ1-1; D is ambiguous. Germline CDR1 is MNHEY and CDR2 is SVGAGI. Trimming left V 5 bases short and J 1 base short, with 11 bases between. The CDR3 sequence is 14 residues long. The CDR3 nucleotides read TGTGCCAGCAGTCCCGCCCTGGGGAACACTGAAGCTTTCTTT. It encodes CASSPALGNTEAFF.

The chain is built from TRBV4-2 and TRBJ2-3, with D perhaps matching TRBD2 (6 bases). V was cut by 0 bases and J by 8 bases, with 9 bases left in between. This CDR3 has 13 amino acids. Germline V gene lookup returns CDR1 LGHNA and CDR2 YNFKEQ. The CDR3 DNA reads as TGTGCCAGCAGCCAAGAAGACGGGGGTACGCAGTATTTT. Protein: CASSQEDGGTQYF.

The rearrangement joins TRBV7-2 to TRBJ2-7, with a weak D call TRBD2 (7 bases). There are 13 residues in the CDR3. Trimming removed 5 bases at V and 6 bases at J, with 14 bases between. Germline assignment: CDR1 SGHTA and CDR2 FQGNSA. The CDR3 bases are TGTGCCAGCAGCCTAGGGGGGGCGGCCGAGCAGTACTTC. It yields the protein CASSLGGAAEQYF. Drawing the rest from reference TRBV7-2 and TRBJ2-7, the complete variable domain is GAGVSQSPSNKVTEKGKDVELRCDPISGHTALYWYRQSLGQGLEFLIYFQGNSAPDKSGLPSDRFSAERTGGSVSTLTIQRTQQEDSAVYLCASSLGGAAEQYFGPGTRLTVT.

This chain joins TRBV15 and TRBJ2-7, with D possibly being TRBD2 (6 bases). Germline V gene sequence: CDR1 LNHNV, CDR2 YYDKDF (reference sequence). CDR3 length: 11 amino acids. Trimming removed 6 bases at V and 6 bases at J, with 9 bases between. For the CDR3, the DNA is TGTGCCACCAGAGGAGGGGCCGAGCAGTACTTC. Translating it yields CATRGGAEQYF.

The rearrangement uses TRBV7-9 and TRBJ1-2, with TRBD1 matching 7 bases. Germline lookup yields CDR1 SEHNR and CDR2 FQNEAQ (reference sequence). CDR3 length: 14 amino acids. V lost 4 bases, J lost 6 bases, and 8 bases stayed unmatched. CDR3 in DNA: TGTGCCAGCAGCTCAACACAGGGGAGGGATGGCTACACCTTC. This encodes CASSSTQGRDGYTF.

The chain joins TRBV19 to TRBJ2-6; D unclear. The germline V and J ends were trimmed by 5 bases and 4 bases, with 18 bases remaining between them. The CDR3 extends over 17 amino acids. The germline V gene encodes CDR1 LNHDA and CDR2 SQIVND (reference sequence). This CDR3 is CASSLLPTTLGANVLTF. DNA of the CDR3: TGTGCCAGTAGTCTGCTACCCACGACTTTGGGGGCCAACGTCCTGACTTTC.

The J gene is TRBJ1-2, the V gene TRBV7-6; 7 bases agree with TRBD1. The CDR3 loop spans 15 amino acids. Germline V gene lookup returns CDR1 SGHVS and CDR2 FNYEAQ. J was trimmed by 2 bases and V by 5 bases; bases with no gene match: 8. Here the CDR3 reads CASSLETGPNYGYTF. CDR3 nucleotides: TGTGCCAGCAGCCTCGAGACAGGGCCCAACTATGGCTACACCTTC.

The V gene is TRBV30, the J gene TRBJ2-2; D gene unclear. This CDR3 comprises 10 residues. Germline CDR1 GTSNPN, CDR2 SVGIG (reference sequence). The ends were cut back, 5 bases at V and 5 bases at J, with 3 bases in the middle. The CDR3 sequence: CAWGTGELFF. CDR3 nucleotide sequence: TGTGCCTGGGGGACCGGGGAGCTGTTTTTT.

The gene calls are TRBV4-1 and TRBJ1-4; D is perhaps TRBD1 (6 bases). V lost 0 bases, J lost 8 bases, and 19 bases lay in between. This CDR3 is 17 amino acids long. The germline V gene has CDR1 MGHRA and CDR2 YSYEKL. CDR3 protein: CASSQDNSRQDWEKLFF. CDR3 coding DNA: TGCGCCAGCAGCCAAGATAATTCCCGACAGGATTGGGAAAAACTGTTTTTT.

The chain recombines TRBV10-1 with TRBJ1-5; no clear D gene. This CDR3 contains 14 residues. Looked up from germline, CDR1 is WNHNN and CDR2 is SYGVQD (reference sequence). V lost 8 bases and J lost 2, with 13 bases in between. The DNA of the CDR3 is TGCGCCAGCTTTGGTTGGGTACGCAATCAGCCCCAGCATTTT. This translates into CASFGWVRNQPQHF.

The CDR3: CASSIYLGAYEQYF. CDR3 nucleotide sequence: TGTGCCAGTAGTATTTACCTGGGGGCCTACGAGCAGTACTTC. The gene calls are TRBV19 and TRBJ2-7, with D perhaps being TRBD1 or TRBD2 (5 bases each). The CDR3 runs 14 residues. Germline V CDR1 and CDR2: LNHDA, SQIVND (reference sequence). V lost 3 bases to trimming and J lost 2 bases, with 11 bases between them.

J is TRBJ2-1 and V is TRBV4-2; weak D call: TRBD2 (5 bases). Germline CDR1 and CDR2: LGHNA and YNFKEQ. Trimming left V 2 bases short and J 8 bases short, with 13 bases between. The CDR3 consists of 14 residues. The CDR3 bases are TGTGCCAGCAGCCAACTACGACTTAGCGATGAGCAGTTCTTC. It codes for CASSQLRLSDEQFF.

The chain employs TRBV27 and TRBJ2-7, with D maybe TRBD1 (6 bases). The CDR3 runs to 14 residues. Trimming removed 2 bases at V and 4 bases at J, with 12 bases between. Germline loops: CDR1 MNHEY, CDR2 SMNVEV (reference sequence). CDR3 protein: CASSLGSRGYEQYF. In DNA form, the CDR3 reads TGTGCCAGCAGTTTAGGGTCGAGGGGGTACGAGCAGTACTTC.

The gene calls are TRBV5-1 and TRBJ2-3; D gene uncertain. The CDR3 covers 11 residues. CDR1 and CDR2 (germline): SGHRS, YFSETQ. V lost 0 bases, J lost 6 bases, and 2 bases lay in between. CDR3 amino acids: CASSLDDTQYF. In nucleotides, the CDR3 is TGCGCCAGCAGCTTGGATGATACGCAGTATTTT.

The chain is built from TRBV4-2 and TRBJ2-7; D perhaps matches TRBD2 (5 bases). The CDR3 has 14 amino acids. Germline CDR1 LGHNA, CDR2 YNFKEQ. V was cut by 5 bases and J by 2 bases, with 13 bases left in between. The DNA for the CDR3 is TGTGCCAGCAGCATACGCCCCGGGACCTACGAGCAGTACTTC. Amino acid sequence: CASSIRPGTYEQYF.

The chain recombines TRBV30 with TRBJ2-6; D is uncertain. Germline V gene sequence: CDR1 GTSNPN, CDR2 SVGIG (reference sequence). V gave up 0 bases and J gave up 0 bases, with 9 bases separating them. The CDR3 totals 16 residues. The CDR3 nucleotides read TGTGCCTGGAGTGTTTATAGCTACTCTGGGGCCAACGTCCTGACTTTC. Translated: CAWSVYSYSGANVLTF.

A few counts support this clone. The rearrangement joins TRBV7-2 to TRBJ2-7; the D is unclear. The V gene's germline CDR1 is SGHTA and CDR2 FQGNSA. Trimming took off 1 base at V and 4 bases at J, with 11 bases between the two ends. This CDR3 contains 14 residues. CDR3 sequence (DNA): TGTGCCAGCAGCTTAGGCCCGGCACCATACGAGCAGTACTTC. Protein sequence: CASSLGPAPYEQYF. Drawing the rest from reference TRBV7-2 and TRBJ2-7, the complete variable domain is GAGVSQSPSNKVTEKGKDVELRCDPISGHTALYWYRQSLGQGLEFLIYFQGNSAPDKSGLPSDRFSAERTGGSVSTLTIQRTQQEDSAVYLCASSLGPAPYEQYFGPGTRLTVT.

V usage is TRBV4-3 and J usage is TRBJ2-1; TRBD1 agrees at 9 bases. Germline V gene data show CDR1 as LGHNA and CDR2 as YSLEER. The CDR3 has 15 amino acids. Trimming removed 4 bases from V and 3 bases from J; junction bases left unmatched: 4. This chain's CDR3 is CASSRTTGGYNEQFF. The CDR3 region has the DNA TGCGCCAGCAGCCGCACGACAGGGGGCTACAATGAGCAGTTCTTC.

The gene calls are TRBV9 and TRBJ2-7, with 8 bases identical to TRBD2. The junction had 7 bases not matched to a gene; V was cut back by 4 bases and J by 1 base. Looked up from germline, CDR1 is SGDLS and CDR2 is YYNGEE. The CDR3 has 15 amino acids. CDR3 protein: CASSQGTSGSYEQYF. Written as DNA, the CDR3 is TGTGCCAGCAGCCAAGGGACTAGTGGGTCCTACGAGCAGTACTTC.

This chain uses TRBV6-5 with TRBJ2-2, with D perhaps assigned TRBD1 or TRBD2 (6 bases each). Looked up from germline, CDR1 is MNHEY and CDR2 is SVGAGI. CDR3 length: 16 residues. Trimming removed 2 bases from V and 3 bases from J, with 13 bases in between. The DNA of the CDR3 is TGTGCCAGCAGTTACCACCGAGGGGGGTACACCGGGGAGCTGTTTTTT. It encodes CASSYHRGGYTGELFF.

V usage is TRBV15 and J usage is TRBJ1-2; D remains unclear. In germline, CDR1 is LNHNV, CDR2 YYDKDF (reference sequence). This CDR3 is 13 amino acids long. V was pared by 1 base and J by 7 bases, with 10 bases between. The CDR3 region has the DNA TGTGCCACCAGCAGAGGAATAGAGGCTGGCTACACCTTC. Translating gives CATSRGIEAGYTF. The full variable domain, its missing parts supplied by reference TRBV15 and TRBJ1-2, is DAMVIQNPRYQVTQFGKPVTLSCSQTLNHNVMYWYQQKSSQAPKLLFHYYDKDFNNEADTPDNFQSRRPNTSFCFLDIRSPGLGDTAMYLCATSRGIEAGYTFGSGTRLTVV.